Sequencing of this TCR beta chain was carried out in a study of regulatory T cells in long-lasting Graves disease (dated by TCRdb to the early 2020s). With regard to the full study: Patients with newly diagnosed Graves' disease had been on antithyroid drugs for under 3 months. A total of roughly 33 samples were covered by TCR sequencing, comprising roughly 13 persistent and around 20 newly diagnosed Graves' disease patients. The study was conducted in China and was registered as a clinical trial. This study used TCR sequencing and RNA sequencing of peripheral blood to compare persistent Graves' disease patients against newly diagnosed Graves' disease patients.

Regarding this clonotype: Its binding antigen is unknown. Base qualities are not at hand, and no much larger clone is one base apart.

Paper-wide results and their limitations: Lower TCR Shannon entropy and fewer highly expanded clones were observed in persistent Graves' disease patients than in newly diagnosed patients, which suggested clonal expansion. The study examined only peripheral blood because the primary lesion, thyroid tissue, could not be accessed. Persistent disease showed preferential use of TRBV28, TRBJ1-2 and TRBJ2-5, whereas newly diagnosed disease favored TRBV20-1 and TRBJ2-1. Persistent patients shared more public clonotypes among themselves (fewer than 3,000) than newly diagnosed patients did (roughly 910). As a limitation, the authors acknowledged that the small sample size may reduce accuracy. Only the TCR beta chain was sequenced and analyzed.

What this sample's time point label stands for: newly diagnosed GD, antithyroid drugs for less than 3 months. For both TCR sequencing and RNA sequencing, RNA was extracted from PBMCs using TRIzol. The diagnosis of Graves' disease followed American Thyroid Association guidelines. Patients for the study were recruited at an endocrinology department in Xi'an, China. Each patient gave about 9.1 milliliters of peripheral blood, collected in an EDTA anticoagulant tube. Ficoll Paque Plus density gradient separation was used to isolate PBMCs, and no further T cell sorting was performed. An Agilent 2100 Bioanalyzer and agarose gel were used to assess RNA quality, and a NanoDrop 2000 was used to measure RNA concentration. The protocol used for the library was multiplex PCR. Sequenced using an Illumina HiSeq 4000. TCR beta libraries were built with iRepertoire HTBI primers and Arm-PCR amplification of CDR3 regions. Before sequencing, the PCR products underwent gel purification. The authors' pipeline ran thus. Gene usage analysis of CDR3 amino acid clonotypes relied on the 55 to 80 TRBV and more than twelve TRBJ segments identified across samples. COPE and FqMerger were used to merge filtered high-quality paired reads into contigs. BLAST was used to align contigs to IMGT TRBV, TRBD and TRBJ reference genes, with CDR3 defined following IMGT. Highly expanded clones were defined as clonotypes with a frequency above 0.1%. Shannon entropy was used to measure repertoire diversity, and the Gini coefficient was used to measure V-J evenness. A clonotype found in more than one individual was treated as public. TCRdb redid the processing of the public reads, applying fastp at Q25 and MiXCR, and retained in-frame beta chains. Each entry is one CDR3 protein sequence, shown with its most common DNA and genes. TCRdb, rather than the study authors, made the V and J calls. The sample table shows approximately 400,000 distinct CDR3 sequences, and over 9.5% are seen once. The ten largest clones add up to over 15% of the sample.

The germline V gene sets CDR1 to SGDLS and CDR2 to YYNGEE. The CDR3 starts with the cysteine, ends with the phenylalanine, and has 15 residues. The entry retains the CDR3 DNA only, 45 bases that are in frame from base 1. V and J are trimmed by 3 bases and 3 bases, and the gene matches miss 6 bases of the junction. The same data also contributed to another study, on T cells in Graves' hyperthyroidism and ophthalmopathy. Reported in the second study: A patient counted as having stable Graves' hyperthyroidism if no progression to ophthalmopathy occurred over 18 months of follow-up. Hyperthyroidism patients were newly diagnosed, with disease duration under 2 months, and aged 18 to 65 years. The study excluded patients with uncontrolled infections, other autoimmune diseases, pregnancy or lactation. Diagnoses relied on clinical symptoms, serum thyroxine and TRAb, thyroid ultrasound and orbital computed tomography. A first-round RT-PCR of the TCR CDR3 used the HTBI primer set with the Qiagen OneStep RT-PCR kit. Most expanded thyroid clonotypes (frequency above 0.001) were also detected in blood, suggesting blood repertoires may reflect thyroid immune responses. Ophthalmopathy was separated from stable hyperthyroidism by a 13 V-J signature model, with approximately 89% sensitivity and roughly 81% specificity obtained in cross-validation and 80%/75% obtained in testing. In validation, the model predicted progression to ophthalmopathy a median of 6.5 months before onset, with approximately 68% sensitivity and 72.22% specificity. TCR V-J signatures able to tell the groups apart were searched for in a discovery cohort of more than 90 patients, of whom over 40 had Graves' ophthalmopathy and under 65 had stable Graves' hyperthyroidism. An independent validation cohort of under 20 hyperthyroidism patients and approximately 17 patients who later progressed to ophthalmopathy tested prospective prediction of ophthalmopathy. The approximately 90 discovery patients were randomly split 7:3 into training and test sets. The study also compared thyroid tissue and blood T-cell repertoires from more than 5 Graves' hyperthyroidism patients. After blood sampling, hyperthyroidism patients were treated with methimazole at a starting dose of 30 mg daily, and ophthalmopathy patients were treated with high-dose intravenous methylprednisolone. A second multiplex PCR round built the libraries, followed by size selection and purification. Sequencing of the libraries was done on an Illumina HiSeq2000 using paired-end 100 bp reads. SOAPnuke was used to process the raw data, removing reads that contained adapters or uncalled bases, had a mean Phred below 15, or lacked an exact match to the constant primer or identifier. COPE v1.2.5 was used to merge high-quality paired reads, and clonotypes were defined as unique nucleotide sequences. MiTCR v1.1 was used to align clonotypes to the IMGT TRBV, TRBD and TRBJ reference segments. The analysis was restricted to V-J combinations with a frequency above 0.0001, which together covered 99% to 99.2% of the repertoires. The TCS score was defined as the ratio of F50 (clonal expansion) to E x V (chaos), calculated using BLOSUM62-based TCRdist between CDR3 peptides within each V-J. Welch's t-statistics and random forest reduced around 510 V-J features to 13, which were used in a naive Bayes classifier (R e1071). No statistical method was used to set the sample size in advance, and investigators knew the group allocation. The paper describes TCR Vbeta CDR3 sequencing of about 140 peripheral blood samples, made up of 40 to 45 ophthalmopathy patients, some 76 hyperthyroidism patients and roughly 17 progressor patients.

The sequence is built from TRBV9 and TRBJ2-7; 10 nucleotides in the junction match TRBD1. The TCR was taken from a young woman with Graves disease. Donor details come from another sample of the same person, matched by shared clones. The specimen comprised peripheral blood mononuclear cells (PBMCs), sampled at new diagnosis, from a patient treated with antithyroid drugs. CDR3 region: CASSAGQGVLYEQYF. The DNA is TGTGCCAGCAGCGCAGGACAGGGGGTTCTCTACGAGCAGTACTTC.